This TCR beta chain emerged from a study of human T cells and chemical hapten exposure. Whole-study results and caveats: TCRs whose frequency exceeded 1 in 1000 remained the same following DPC sensitization.

TCRdb recomputed calls from the RACE reads with MiXCR, one row per CDR3 protein. The sample has 130,000 or so distinct CDR3 sequences, about 11% seen once. Details on this clonotype: Its cognate antigen is unknown.

The time point is: patch test 3, about 24 weeks after DPC sensitization. Specified treatment: therapeutic diphenylcyclopropenone sensitization with weekly scalp DPC. The donor pool consisted of alopecia patients aged 18 to 70 years, considered suitable for DPC. From germline, CDR1 is MGHDK and CDR2 SYGVNS. Germline trimming cut 2 bases from V and 4 bases from J; bases unmatched to any gene: 3. CDR3 size: 14 residues. This sequence joins TRBV25-1 and TRBJ1-2, with 8 positions matching TRBD1. The sequence was obtained from a woman in her forties or fifties with alopecia areata. Some clones in this sample may be carry-over from other donors' samples. The input for sequencing was whole blood, taken in connection with sensitization to the hapten diphenylcyclopropenone (DPC). For the CDR3, the DNA is TGTGCCAGCAGTGAAAGTGACAGGGGCTATGGCTACACCTTC. Protein sequence: CASSESDRGYGYTF.